Following are 20 T cell receptor beta chains from one sample sequenced in a study of vaccination effects on CD4 cells after COVID-19. Some clones are missing from TCRdb's copy, which holds only in-frame ones; the method was immunoSEQ multiplex PCR. The table shows roughly 40,000 clones, with around two thirds occurring only once. These receptors' antigens are unknown. Culture proceeded for approximately 10 days, and CD4+ T cells were then isolated. Participants received two doses of either the BNT162b2 or mRNA-1273 vaccine. This specimen consisted of CD4+ T cells from PBMCs cultured without peptide, obtained after COVID-19 vaccination. These receptors came from a human donor who received a COVID-19 vaccine.

The chain joins TRBV19 to TRBJ2-5, with 12 bases identical to TRBD2. The CDR3 totals 18 residues. V shed 3 bases and J 0 bases; nucleotides not matched to a gene: 8. Per the germline V gene, CDR1 is LNHDA and CDR2 is SQIVND (reference sequence). The CDR3 DNA is TGTGCCAGTAGTATCGCTAGCGGGGGGGCCCCGTACCAAGAGACCCAGTACTTC. Amino acids: CASSIASGGAPYQETQYF.

The chain combines TRBV18 with TRBJ2-1; a possible D gene is TRBD2 (5 bases). Deletions cut 3 bases from V and 2 bases from J, with 17 bases between. The germline V gene has CDR1 KGHSH and CDR2 LQKENI. The CDR3 totals 17 residues. CDR3 sequence: CASSPRYGSGTYNEQFF. CDR3 nucleotide sequence: TGTGCCAGCTCACCGCGATATGGAAGCGGTACCTACAATGAGCAGTTCTTC.

The rearrangement joins TRBV4-1 to TRBJ1-4, with D tentatively TRBD1 (6 bases). This CDR3 is 15 amino acids long. Per germline, CDR1 MGHRA and CDR2 YSYEKL. Deletions cut 3 bases from V and 8 bases from J, with 16 bases between. The CDR3 DNA reads TGCGCCAGCAGCCAGACTCAGGGGCTAGGCGAAAAACTGTTTTTT. It specifies CASSQTQGLGEKLFF.

The chain is built from TRBV7-9 and TRBJ2-7; no clear D. V shed 1 base and J shed 2 bases, with 15 bases lying between them. Germline CDR1 is SEHNR and CDR2 is FQNEAQ (reference sequence). The CDR3 consists of 16 residues. Here the CDR3 reads CASSLEFASRPYEQYF. As DNA, the CDR3 is TGTGCCAGCAGCTTAGAGTTCGCGAGCAGGCCCTACGAGCAGTACTTC.

The chain has TRBV10-3 and TRBJ1-3, with 10 bases lining up with TRBD1. Germline trimming cut 4 bases from V and 2 bases from J; bases unmatched to any gene: 2. There are 15 residues in the CDR3. CDR1 and CDR2 (germline): ENHRY, SYGVKD. Here the CDR3 reads CAISVGQGAGNTIYF. Here the CDR3 DNA reads TGTGCCATCAGTGTAGGACAGGGGGCTGGAAACACCATATATTTT.

This sequence joins TRBV11-3 and TRBJ2-7; 7 positions match TRBD2. This CDR3 has 16 amino acids. The germline gives CDR1 SGHNT, CDR2 YENEEA. V trimming: 5 bases; J trimming: 2 bases; junction bases outside the gene matches: 12. The CDR3 DNA sequence: TGTGCCAGCAGCCCTGGCGGGGTCGGGAGGACCTACGAGCAGTACTTC. Its translation: CASSPGGVGRTYEQYF.

The rearrangement joins TRBV2 to TRBJ2-3, with D perhaps matching TRBD2 (5 bases). Germline CDR1 is SNHLY and CDR2 is FYNNEI. V lost 7 bases to trimming and J lost 2 bases, with 19 bases between them. The CDR3 extends over 16 amino acids. The CDR3 protein is CASNPLLDPATDTQYF. The DNA for the CDR3 is TGTGCCAGCAACCCCTTACTAGACCCAGCCACAGATACGCAGTATTTT.

In nucleotides, the CDR3 is TGTGCCAGCAGTGTACAGGGGAGCGCCTACGAGCAGTACTTC. Its translation is CASSVQGSAYEQYF. J is TRBJ2-7 and V is TRBV2, with TRBD1 matching over 7 bases. CDR3 length: 14 residues. Germline CDR1 SNHLY, CDR2 FYNNEI. V shed 4 bases, J shed 2 bases, and the junction held 5 bases outside the gene matches. The whole variable domain, filled in from reference TRBV2 and TRBJ2-7, reads EPEVTQTPSHQVTQMGQEVILRCVPISNHLYFYWYRQILGQKVEFLVSFYNNEISEKSEIFDDQFSVERPDGSNFTLKIRSTKLEDSAMYFCASSVQGSAYEQYFGPGTRLTVT.

The rearrangement links TRBV9 to TRBJ1-3; the D is unclear. CDR3 size: 18 residues. CDR1 SGDLS and CDR2 YYNGEE come from the germline V gene. The V gene lost 2 bases and the J gene lost 0 bases, with 18 bases spanning the gap. The DNA for the CDR3 is TGTGCCAGCAGCGTTATCTCCGATCCGACTCTCTCTGGAAACACCATATATTTT. Encoded protein: CASSVISDPTLSGNTIYF.

This clone showed up just a few times. J is TRBJ2-1 and V is TRBV6-5; 12 bases match TRBD1. The V gene end was trimmed by 6 bases and the J gene end by 9 bases; junction bases not matched to a gene: 9. Germline CDR1 and CDR2: MNHEY and SVGAGI. This CDR3 is 15 amino acids long. The CDR3 is CASSSGTGGFGEQFF. As DNA, the CDR3 is TGTGCCAGCAGCTCCGGGACAGGGGGCTTTGGTGAGCAGTTCTTC.

This clone has a handful of counts. The chain uses TRBV5-1 and TRBJ2-7; perhaps TRBD2 as D (6 bases). This CDR3 has 17 residues. Germline CDR1 is SGHRS and CDR2 is YFSETQ. The germline V and J ends were trimmed by 5 bases and 4 bases, with 25 bases remaining between them. The CDR3 spells CASSSRLGRRLNYEQYF. The DNA for the CDR3 is TGCGCCAGCAGTTCACGGCTGGGGAGGAGGTTGAATTACGAGCAGTACTTC. The entire variable domain, with the rest obtained from reference TRBV5-1 and TRBJ2-7, is as follows: KAGVTQTPRYLIKTRGQQVTLSCSPISGHRSVSWYQQTPGQGLQFLFEYFSETQRNKGNFPGRFSGRQFSNSRSEMNVSTLELGDSALYLCASSSRLGRRLNYEQYFGPGTRLTVT.

The chain carries TRBV13 and TRBJ1-4; 8 nucleotides line up with TRBD1. The V gene end was trimmed by 4 bases and the J gene end by 1 base; junction bases not matched to a gene: 14. This CDR3 is 19 amino acids long. Looked up from germline, CDR1 is PRHDT and CDR2 is FYEKMQ (reference sequence). The CDR3 DNA reads as TGTGCCAGCAGCTCTAGGAATCGGGCAGGGGGCAAAACTAATGAAAAACTGTTTTTT. It yields the protein CASSSRNRAGGKTNEKLFF.

V and J are TRBV3-1 (or the pseudogene TRBV3-2) and TRBJ2-1; 12 bases match TRBD2. The CDR3 sequence is 16 residues long. V lost 5 bases, J lost 10 bases, and 12 bases stayed unmatched. Germline V gives CDR1 LGHDT, CDR2 YNNKEL (reference sequence). The CDR3 sequence: CASSSLAGGDIGEQFF. DNA for the CDR3: TGTGCCAGCAGCTCCCTAGCGGGAGGGGATATAGGGGAGCAGTTCTTC.

This chain joins TRBV20-1 and TRBJ1-2, with D maybe TRBD1 (6 bases). The germline CDR1 and CDR2 sequences are DFQATT and SNEGSKA (reference sequence). The CDR3 totals 11 residues. The CDR3 DNA follows: TGCAGCCTCGGTGGGGGCAATGGCTACACCTTC. This codes for CSLGGGNGYTF.

The rearrangement uses TRBV12-3 or TRBV12-4 and TRBJ1-1; a possible D gene is TRBD1 (5 bases). Trimming pared 2 bases from V and 7 bases from J, leaving 8 bases between. CDR3 size: 12 residues. The chain's CDR3 is CASSLSRDEAFF. CDR3 DNA sequence: TGTGCCAGCAGTTTATCCAGGGATGAAGCTTTCTTT.

The V and J genes are TRBV9 and TRBJ2-2; the D call may be TRBD1 or TRBD2 (5 bases each). Per the germline V gene, CDR1 is SGDLS and CDR2 is YYNGEE. V dropped 0 bases and J dropped 4 bases, with 10 bases sitting between them. The CDR3 runs to 15 residues. The CDR3 region has the DNA TGTGCCAGCAGCGTAGGTGGGGGTAGCACCGGGGAGCTGTTTTTT. As protein: CASSVGGGSTGELFF.

This chain joins TRBV27 and TRBJ2-1, with no clear D. The germline V gene encodes CDR1 MNHEY and CDR2 SMNVEV (reference sequence). The CDR3 consists of 13 residues. Trimming shortened V by 3 bases and J by 6 bases, and 9 bases separated the two germline ends. The CDR3 nucleotides are TGTGCCAGCAGTTTCCGGTTCTCCAATGAGCAGTTCTTC. Translation gives CASSFRFSNEQFF.

The chain has TRBV10-3 and TRBJ2-7, with D possibly matching TRBD1 (6 bases). The germline CDR1 and CDR2 sequences are ENHRY and SYGVKD. The V and J ends lost 2 bases and 7 bases respectively, with 9 bases between them. The CDR3 is 12 residues long. CDR3 DNA: TGTGCCATCAGTGAGACAGGGCTAGAGCAGTACTTC. It is translated as CAISETGLEQYF.

This clone was detected a few times. The chain is built from TRBV4-2 and TRBJ1-1; D is perhaps TRBD1 (6 bases). The CDR3 totals 14 residues. In germline, CDR1 is LGHNA, CDR2 YNFKEQ. V was clipped by 4 bases and J by 1 base, with 10 bases between them. CDR3 DNA: TGTGCCAGCAGCCGCGGACAGCAGAACACTGAAGCTTTCTTT. It codes for CASSRGQQNTEAFF.

The V and J genes are TRBV10-1 and TRBJ2-1; TRBD2 matches 8 bases. CDR3 length: 16 residues. J lost 8 bases, V lost 8 bases, and 17 bases had no gene match. The germline V gene encodes CDR1 WNHNN and CDR2 SYGVQD (reference sequence). The CDR3 region has the DNA TGCGCCAGCTCTGACATAGGACGGGGGGGGATCGATGAGCAGTTCTTC. Its translation: CASSDIGRGGIDEQFF.